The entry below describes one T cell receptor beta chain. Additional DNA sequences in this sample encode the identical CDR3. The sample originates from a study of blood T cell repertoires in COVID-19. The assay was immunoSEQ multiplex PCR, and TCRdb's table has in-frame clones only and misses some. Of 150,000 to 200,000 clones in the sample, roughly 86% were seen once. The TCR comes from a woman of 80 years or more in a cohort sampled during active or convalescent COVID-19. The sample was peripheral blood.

The CDR3 DNA is TGCAGCGTTGGTAGCGGGGGGTACAATGAGCAGTTCTTC. It yields the protein CSVGSGGYNEQFF. The chain has TRBV29-1 and TRBJ2-1, with 10 bases matching TRBD2. The V gene end was trimmed by 4 bases and the J gene end by 4 bases; junction bases not matched to a gene: 1. Germline V gene sequence: CDR1 SQVTM, CDR2 ANQGSEA. The CDR3 loop spans 13 amino acids.